A single sample gave rise to the 18 T cell receptor beta chains below, sequenced in a study of beta chain features in type 1 diabetes listed by TCRdb under 2018. Antigen specificity for these receptors is unknown. Library preparation used the immunoSEQ multiplex PCR assay. The High Capacity cDNA Reverse Transcription Kit was used to reverse transcribe all of the isolated RNA, meaning that expressed TCRB transcripts were what got sequenced. Imported from immuneACCESS, the table was reduced by TCRdb to in-frame sequences with V and J called. These copies leave out some clones; in studies compared against another copy, an unresolved V gene accounts for under half, and the cause of the remainder is not known. Within this sample are about 160,000 clones, with roughly 9% of them counted one time only. 0.7% of the sample lies in the top ten. Results the study describes overall, beyond this receptor: A moderate but significant shortening of TCRB CDR3 length was observed in type 1 diabetes patients in all four CD4+ subsets.

The sample was central memory CD4+ T cells from blood. Receptors were obtained from a woman in her 30s with type 1 diabetes.

This clone was picked up a small number of times. The chain recombines TRBV7-2 with TRBJ2-5; D uncertain. From germline, CDR1 is SGHTA and CDR2 FQGNSA. V was trimmed by 2 bases and J by 5 bases, leaving 12 bases between them. The CDR3 loop spans 14 amino acids. CDR3 sequence: CASSLNPVAETQYF. CDR3 bases: TGTGCCAGCAGCTTAAATCCGGTCGCGGAGACCCAGTACTTC.

This clone was counted between two and nine times. The gene calls are TRBV6-1 and TRBJ2-1, with 7 bases that match TRBD2. The CDR3 spans 15 residues. Germline V gene data show CDR1 as MNHNS and CDR2 as SASEGT. V dropped 2 bases and J dropped 7; count of bases not matched to a gene: 8. The chain's CDR3 is CASSEYAGVGNEQFF. The CDR3 DNA reads as TGTGCCAGCAGTGAATACGCGGGAGTAGGGAATGAGCAGTTCTTC.

This clone came up a few times. The J gene is TRBJ1-5, the V gene TRBV29-1; TRBD1 agrees at 8 bases. V shed 4 bases and J 5 bases; nucleotides not matched to a gene: 4. Germline CDR1 SQVTM, CDR2 ANQGSEA. The CDR3 has 13 amino acids. CDR3 coding DNA: TGCAGCGTTGCGGGGACAGGAGATCAGCCCCAGCATTTT. This translates into CSVAGTGDQPQHF. The whole variable domain, remainder taken from reference TRBV29-1 and TRBJ1-5, is SAVISQKPSRDICQRGTSLTIQCQVDSQVTMMFWYRQQPGQSLTLIATANQGSEATYESGFVIDKFPISRPNLTFSTLTVSNMSPEDSSIYLCSVAGTGDQPQHFGDGTRLSIL.

This clone was counted between two and nine times. The rearrangement joins TRBV5-1 to TRBJ2-2, with 11 positions matching TRBD2. Germline V CDR1 and CDR2: SGHRS, YFSETQ. CDR3 length: 15 residues. Trimming cost V 2 bases and J 4 bases; bases outside gene matches: 1. CDR3: CASSFLAGGTGELFF. The CDR3 DNA is TGCGCCAGCAGCTTTCTAGCGGGAGGCACCGGGGAGCTGTTTTTT.

This clone was observed a handful of times. The V gene is TRBV28, the J gene TRBJ2-3; 8 nucleotides agree with TRBD2. The CDR3 is 16 residues long. The germline CDR1 and CDR2 sequences are MDHEN and SYDVKM. J gave up 0 bases and V 5 bases, and 7 bases lay outside the gene matches. The CDR3 nucleotides read TGTGCCAGCAGTCCAGGACTAGCCCCTAGCACAGATACGCAGTATTTT. Translating it yields CASSPGLAPSTDTQYF.

V is TRBV7-3 and J is TRBJ2-1; no clear D. Per the germline V gene, CDR1 is SGHTA and CDR2 is FQGTGA. The CDR3 consists of 14 residues. V lost 1 base and J lost 7, with 11 bases in between. The CDR3 DNA follows: TGTGCCAGCAGCTTAATGGGCGAATCGAATGAGCAGTTCTTC. Its protein is CASSLMGESNEQFF.

This clone has just a few counts. The genes are TRBV13 and TRBJ1-5; no clear D gene. This CDR3 region has 15 residues. Between the trimmed V and J ends, which lost 0 bases and 2 bases, there was a span of 8 bases. In germline, CDR1 is PRHDT, CDR2 FYEKMQ (reference sequence). The CDR3 DNA sequence: TGTGCCAGCAGCTTAGGTCAGGTGGGCAATCAGCCCCAGCATTTT. Residues: CASSLGQVGNQPQHF.

This sequence joins TRBV19 and TRBJ2-5, with TRBD1 as a possible D gene (6 bases). V lost 4 bases and J lost 1, with 7 bases in between. The CDR3 covers 13 residues. CDR1 is LNHDA, CDR2 SQIVND, per germline (reference sequence). The CDR3 bases are TGTGCCAGTAGTAGGGACACCCAAGAGACCCAGTACTTC. This sequence encodes CASSRDTQETQYF.

This clone was observed a few times. V is TRBV5-1 and J is TRBJ2-4, with 12 bases that match TRBD2. Germline V CDR1 and CDR2: SGHRS, YFSETQ. This CDR3 comprises 14 residues. The ends lost 4 bases at V and 8 bases at J; junction bases unmatched: 4. The DNA for the CDR3 is TGCGCCAGCAGCCAAACTAGCGGGGGGTACATTCAGTACTTC. Its translation is CASSQTSGGYIQYF.

This clone was seen a handful of times. The J gene is TRBJ1-1, the V gene TRBV5-1, with 7 nucleotides matching TRBD1. The CDR3 is 13 residues long. With 2 bases clipped from V and 11 bases from J, the junction kept 9 bases outside the gene matches. Germline-derived CDR1 and CDR2 are SGHRS and YFSETQ. CDR3 amino acids: CASSFSRDSLAFF. For the CDR3, the DNA is TGCGCCAGCAGCTTTTCCCGGGACAGTCTGGCTTTCTTT.

J is TRBJ2-3 and V is TRBV4-2; 7 bases fit TRBD1. This CDR3 spans 15 amino acids. The germline V gene has CDR1 LGHNA and CDR2 YNFKEQ. Germline trimming cut 1 base from V and 6 bases from J; bases unmatched to any gene: 7. The CDR3 nucleotides are TGTGCCAGCAGCCAAGGAAAGGGGGCTGCTGATACGCAGTATTTT. Amino acids: CASSQGKGAADTQYF.

This clone was picked up a small number of times. J is TRBJ2-3 and V is TRBV4-1; no reliable D call. Between the trimmed V and J ends, which lost 4 bases and 2 bases, there was a span of 10 bases. The germline V gene has CDR1 MGHRA and CDR2 YSYEKL. CDR3 length equals 14 residues. The CDR3 DNA is TGCGCCAGCAGCCCCCTTAAAAACACAGATACGCAGTATTTT. Translated: CASSPLKNTDTQYF.

With regard to this clone: Other DNA sequences within the sample encode an identical CDR3. The chain is built from TRBV5-1 and TRBJ2-1, with 11 bases matching TRBD2. V trimming: 0 bases; J trimming: 7 bases; junction bases outside the gene matches: 0. Germline CDR1 and CDR2: SGHRS and YFSETQ. The CDR3 covers 14 residues. This CDR3 reads CASSLGTSGNEQFF. Here the CDR3 DNA reads TGCGCCAGCAGCTTGGGGACTAGCGGGAATGAGCAGTTCTTC. The full variable domain, its missing parts supplied by reference TRBV5-1 and TRBJ2-1, is KAGVTQTPRYLIKTRGQQVTLSCSPISGHRSVSWYQQTPGQGLQFLFEYFSETQRNKGNFPGRFSGRQFSNSRSEMNVSTLELGDSALYLCASSLGTSGNEQFFGPGTRLTVL.

The sample holds a few counts of this clone. The V call is TRBV10-3, the J call TRBJ1-1; 7 bases are shared with TRBD1. From germline, CDR1 is ENHRY and CDR2 SYGVKD. CDR3 length equals 13 residues. Germline trimming cut 10 bases from V and 5 bases from J; bases unmatched to any gene: 10. CDR3 loop: CATTGTATTEAFF. The DNA of the CDR3 is TGTGCCACCACCGGGACAGCAACGACTGAAGCTTTCTTT.

This clone was detected a few times. The same CDR3 is also encoded by other DNA sequences in this sample. This chain connects TRBV18 to TRBJ2-5; D is unresolved. The V gene's germline CDR1 is KGHSH and CDR2 LQKENI. V was trimmed by 2 bases and J by 5 bases, leaving 12 bases between them. The CDR3 consists of 14 residues. CDR3 region: CASSPSGQRETQYF. CDR3 nucleotide sequence: TGTGCCAGCTCACCATCGGGTCAAAGGGAGACCCAGTACTTC.

V is TRBV5-1 and J is TRBJ1-4, with D possibly being TRBD1 (5 bases). Germline V lookup: CDR1 SGHRS, CDR2 YFSETQ. V was pared by 5 bases and J by 2 bases, with 10 bases between. The length of the CDR3 is 14 residues. The CDR3 region has the DNA TGCGCCAGCAGTCCTGACAGCACTAATGAAAAACTGTTTTTT. Its protein product is CASSPDSTNEKLFF.

A remark on this clone: Other DNA sequences in this specimen translate into the identical CDR3. This chain joins TRBV9 and TRBJ2-7; D remains unclear. In germline, CDR1 is SGDLS, CDR2 YYNGEE. Deletions cut 0 bases from V and 3 bases from J, with 7 bases between. CDR3 size: 13 residues. The CDR3 loop reads CASSVAPVYEQYF. The CDR3 coding sequence is TGTGCCAGCAGCGTAGCCCCCGTCTACGAGCAGTACTTC.

This clone was detected only a few times. J is TRBJ1-5 and V is TRBV18; D remains ambiguous. V was pared by 1 base and J by 0 bases, with 7 bases between. CDR3 length equals 15 residues. The germline CDR1 and CDR2 sequences are KGHSH and LQKENI. CDR3 loop: CASSPLAGSNQPQHF. CDR3 bases: TGTGCCAGCTCACCACTGGCGGGTAGCAATCAGCCCCAGCATTTT.